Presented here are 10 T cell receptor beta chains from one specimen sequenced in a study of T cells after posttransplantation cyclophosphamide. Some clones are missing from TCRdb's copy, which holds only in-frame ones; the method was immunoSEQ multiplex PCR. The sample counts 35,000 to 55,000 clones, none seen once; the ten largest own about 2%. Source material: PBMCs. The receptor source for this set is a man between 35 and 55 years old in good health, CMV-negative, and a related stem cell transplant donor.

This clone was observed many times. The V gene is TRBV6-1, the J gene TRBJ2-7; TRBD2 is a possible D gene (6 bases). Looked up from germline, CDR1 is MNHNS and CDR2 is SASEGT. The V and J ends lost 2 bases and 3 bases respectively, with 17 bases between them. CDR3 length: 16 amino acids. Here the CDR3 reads CASSERYSGPYYEQYF. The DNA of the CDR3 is TGTGCCAGCAGTGAAAGGTATAGCGGACCTTACTACGAGCAGTACTTC.

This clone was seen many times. The CDR3 here is CASSGQGGSEQFF. The CDR3 nucleotides read TGTGCCAGCAGCGGGCAAGGGGGTAGTGAGCAGTTCTTC. The gene calls are TRBV7-3 and TRBJ2-1; maybe TRBD1 (6 bases). The V end was cut by 5 bases, the J end by 9 bases, with 14 bases between. From germline, CDR1 is SGHTA and CDR2 FQGTGA. This CDR3 is 13 amino acids long.

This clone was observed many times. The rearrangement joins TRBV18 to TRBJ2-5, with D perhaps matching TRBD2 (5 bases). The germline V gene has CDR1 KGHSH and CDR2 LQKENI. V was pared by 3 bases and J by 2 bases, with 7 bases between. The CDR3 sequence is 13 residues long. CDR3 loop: CASSPTKQETQYF. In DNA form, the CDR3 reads TGTGCCAGCTCACCGACTAAGCAAGAGACCCAGTACTTC.

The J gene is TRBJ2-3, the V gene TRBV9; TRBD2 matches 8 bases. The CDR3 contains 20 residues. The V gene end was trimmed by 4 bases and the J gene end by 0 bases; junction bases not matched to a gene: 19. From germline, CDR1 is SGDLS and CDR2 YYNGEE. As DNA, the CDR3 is TGTGCCAGCAGCCCCAGGTCTACTATGCGGGGGGACCCTAGCACAGATACGCAGTATTTT. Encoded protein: CASSPRSTMRGDPSTDTQYF.

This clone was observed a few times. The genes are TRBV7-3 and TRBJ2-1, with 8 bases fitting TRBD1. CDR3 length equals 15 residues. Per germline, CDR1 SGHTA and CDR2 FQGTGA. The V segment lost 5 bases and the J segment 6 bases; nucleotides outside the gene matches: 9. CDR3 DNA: TGTGCCAGCAGCCGACAGGGGCTCTCGGTCAATGAGCAGTTCTTC. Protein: CASSRQGLSVNEQFF.

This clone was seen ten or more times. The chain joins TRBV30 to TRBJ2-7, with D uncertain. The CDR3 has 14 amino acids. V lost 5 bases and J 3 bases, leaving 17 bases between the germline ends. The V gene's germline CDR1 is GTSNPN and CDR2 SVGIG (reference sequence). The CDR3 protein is CAWPMTRPGYEQYF. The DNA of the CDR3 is TGTGCCTGGCCCATGACTCGACCGGGCTACGAGCAGTACTTC.

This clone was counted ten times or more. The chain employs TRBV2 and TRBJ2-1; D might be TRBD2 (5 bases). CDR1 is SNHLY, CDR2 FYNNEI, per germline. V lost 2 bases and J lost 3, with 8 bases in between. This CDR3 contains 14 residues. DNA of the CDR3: TGTGCCAGCAGTGAAAGCGGAAACTACAATGAGCAGTTCTTC. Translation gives CASSESGNYNEQFF.

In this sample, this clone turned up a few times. CDR3 region: CASSAGLQETQYF. In nucleotides, the CDR3 is TGTGCCAGCAGCGCGGGACTACAAGAGACCCAGTACTTC. The V and J genes are TRBV5-4 and TRBJ2-5; TRBD2 matches 7 bases. Germline CDR1 SGHNT, CDR2 YYREEE (reference sequence). This CDR3 has 13 amino acids. The V segment lost 4 bases and the J segment 2 bases; nucleotides outside the gene matches: 2.

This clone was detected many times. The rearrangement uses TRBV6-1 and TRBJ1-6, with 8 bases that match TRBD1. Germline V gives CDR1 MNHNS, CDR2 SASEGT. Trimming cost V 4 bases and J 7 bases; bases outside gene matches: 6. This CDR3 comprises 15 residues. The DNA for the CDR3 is TGTGCCAGCAGTGCAATGGGACAGGTCAATTCACCCCTCCACTTT. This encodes CASSAMGQVNSPLHF.

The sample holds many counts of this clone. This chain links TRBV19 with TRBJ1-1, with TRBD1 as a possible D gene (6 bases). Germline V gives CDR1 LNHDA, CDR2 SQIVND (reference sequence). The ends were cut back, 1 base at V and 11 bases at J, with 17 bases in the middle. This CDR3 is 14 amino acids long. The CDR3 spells CASSIVRGKQRAFF. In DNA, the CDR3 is TGTGCCAGTAGTATAGTTAGGGGGAAGCAAAGGGCTTTCTTT.